These 8 T cell receptor beta chains share one sample of origin, sequenced in a study of cytomegalovirus exposure and HLA in healthy donors. The PCR was carried out with 60 Vbeta primers and 13 Jbeta primers. TCRdb keeps only in-frame clones here, not all; method: immunoSEQ multiplex PCR. The sample consists of about 99,000 clones, around 80% of them appearing once. The specimen sequenced was PBMCs. All receptors come from a male donor in good health and CMV-seropositive.

The V call is TRBV5-1, the J call TRBJ2-3; 10 nucleotides align to TRBD2. The J segment lost 2 bases and the V segment lost 2 bases, leaving 2 bases of the junction unmatched. Germline lookup yields CDR1 SGHRS and CDR2 YFSETQ. The length of the CDR3 is 15 residues. CDR3 nucleotides: TGCGCCAGCAGCTTACTAGCGGGGAACACAGATACGCAGTATTTT. Encoded protein: CASSLLAGNTDTQYF.

This clone was found a few times. This chain uses TRBV6-1 with TRBJ1-2; D perhaps matches TRBD1 (6 bases). The CDR3 loop spans 14 amino acids. V lost 9 bases and J lost 0, with 14 bases in between. Per germline, CDR1 MNHNS and CDR2 SASEGT. This chain's CDR3 is CASSQGTTNYGYTF. The CDR3 region has the DNA TGTGCCAGTTCCCAGGGGACCACTAACTATGGCTACACCTTC.

The chain recombines TRBV15 with TRBJ1-1, with unresolved D. With 4 bases removed from V and 1 base from J, the gap between germline ends came to 13 bases. Germline V gene lookup returns CDR1 LNHNV and CDR2 YYDKDF (reference sequence). The CDR3 extends over 15 amino acids. The CDR3: CATSMSLGGNTEAFF. The CDR3 region has the DNA TGTGCCACCAGCATGTCCCTAGGAGGGAACACTGAAGCTTTCTTT.

The table lists this clone with a count of one. The genes are TRBV5-6 and TRBJ1-5, with D possibly being TRBD1 (5 bases). V lost 6 bases and J 4 bases, leaving 11 bases between the germline ends. Germline V gene lookup returns CDR1 SGHDT and CDR2 YYEEEE. This CDR3 has 13 amino acids. CDR3 residues: CASTWGENQPQHF. In DNA form, the CDR3 reads TGTGCCAGCACCTGGGGGGAGAATCAGCCCCAGCATTTT.

This chain joins TRBV30 and TRBJ1-3; D is possibly TRBD1 (5 bases). CDR3 size: 14 residues. The germline V and J ends were trimmed by 2 bases and 8 bases, with 16 bases remaining between them. CDR1 and CDR2 from the germline V gene are GTSNPN and SVGIG (reference sequence). The CDR3 here is CAWSRSGRQDTIYF. The CDR3 region has the DNA TGTGCCTGGAGTCGCTCAGGGCGACAAGACACCATATATTTT. Full variable domain (missing parts from reference TRBV30 and TRBJ1-3): SQTIHQWPATLVQPVGSPLSLECTVEGTSNPNLYWYRQAAGRGLQLLFYSVGIGQISSEVPQNLSASRPQDRQFILSSKKLLLSDSGFYLCAWSRSGRQDTIYFGEGSWLTVV.

This clone came up many times. This chain uses TRBV18 with TRBJ2-1, with 9 bases matching TRBD1. With 8 bases clipped from V and 5 bases from J, the junction kept 7 bases outside the gene matches. The V gene's germline CDR1 is KGHSH and CDR2 LQKENI. This CDR3 region has 14 residues. In DNA form, the CDR3 reads TGTGCCAGCCTGGAGGGACAGGGCAACAATGAGCAGTTCTTC. Amino acid sequence: CASLEGQGNNEQFF.

The rearrangement uses TRBV6-6 and TRBJ1-2; 7 bases line up with TRBD1. Losses at the gene ends were 11 bases for V and 4 bases for J; bases not matched to a gene: 4. Germline CDR1 is MNHNY and CDR2 is SVGAGI (reference sequence). This CDR3 is built from 11 residues. The CDR3, as DNA: TGTGCCGGCGGACAGGCCTATGGCTACACCTTC. It yields the protein CAGGQAYGYTF.

The chain joins TRBV6-5 to TRBJ2-3, with D possibly being TRBD2 (5 bases). The germline V gene encodes CDR1 MNHEY and CDR2 SVGAGI. The V end lost 5 bases, the J end lost 9 bases, and 15 bases lay between the germline ends. The CDR3 extends over 13 amino acids. The CDR3 nucleotides read TGTGCCAGCAGTAATTCCGGCCCGGGGACGCAGTATTTT. This sequence encodes CASSNSGPGTQYF.